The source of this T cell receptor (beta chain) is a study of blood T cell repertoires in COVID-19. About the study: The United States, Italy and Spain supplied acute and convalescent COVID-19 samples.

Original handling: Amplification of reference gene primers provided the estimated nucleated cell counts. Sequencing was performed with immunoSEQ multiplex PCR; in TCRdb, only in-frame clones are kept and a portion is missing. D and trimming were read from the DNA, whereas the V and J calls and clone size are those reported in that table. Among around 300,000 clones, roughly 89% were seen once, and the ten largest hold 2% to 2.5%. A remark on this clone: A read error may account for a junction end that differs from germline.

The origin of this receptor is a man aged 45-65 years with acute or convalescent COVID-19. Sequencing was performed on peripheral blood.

For the CDR3, the DNA is TGTGCCAGCAGCTTAAATGGTCAAACCAACCAGGAGACCCAGTACTTC. As protein: CASSLNGQTNQETQYF. This rearrangement joins TRBV7-9 to TRBJ2-5; D gene uncertain. The length of the CDR3 is 16 residues. CDR1 and CDR2 from the germline V gene are SEHNR and FQNEAQ (reference sequence).